The subject of this entry is one TCR beta chain. This clone was detected once. Its antigen is unknown. No base quality information exists; no much larger clone differs at one position. The V end loses 3 bases and the J end loses 4 bases, and a stretch of 16 bases separates them. CDR1 and CDR2, per the germline V gene (reference sequence), are LNHDA and SQIVND. CDR3 length: 16 amino acids, cysteine to phenylalanine. This entry keeps only the CDR3 DNA: 48 bases, framed from base 1. Whole blood was collected in K2EDTA tubes by collaborating institutions according to the institutions' own protocols. For TCRbeta analysis, collaborator samples were shipped as frozen whole blood, as isolated PBMCs, or as DNA extracted from either sample type. The data belong to a study of blood T cell repertoires in COVID-19 (dated by TCRdb to 2019 to 2021). Broadly, across the study: The collaborator samples originated in the United States, Italy and Spain and spanned the acute and convalescent phases of COVID-19. The prospective study material was composed of cDNA or gDNA derived from T cells, B-cell-depleted T cells, or PBMCs. Deeply sampled blood TCRbeta repertoires from subjects exposed to, actively infected with, or recovered from COVID-19 were included in the dataset. A freely available public database, intended as a resource for researchers studying the immune response to SARS-CoV-2, is where the repertoires were released. Samples came from the ongoing ImmuneRACE study (first 160 participants) plus 1,254 subjects from 6 global collaborators. Sample metadata almost always included a de-identified subject ID, COVID-19 status, age in years and sex. Where available, HLA class I and class II types were taken from metadata supplied by the sample provider and were not determined by assay-based typing. General conclusions and limits of the study: The amount of clinical and demographic metadata varied by source and participant and was provided uncurated.

TCRbeta CDR3 regions were amplified from genomic DNA using the immunoSEQ Assay, a bias-controlled multiplex PCR. On the authors' methods: Nucleated cell counts per sample were estimated from amplification of reference gene primers within the assay. To quantify the absolute abundance of each unique TCRbeta CDR3 rearrangement, sequence reads were collapsed and filtered. For each sample, productive Simpson clonality was calculated as the square root of Simpson's diversity index over productive rearrangements. Here the immuneACCESS table is served through TCRdb, limited to in-frame sequences with V and J called. Missing clones are a known gap in these copies; in checked studies unresolved V genes cover under half, and the rest lacks a known reason. V, J and clone size are taken as reported in that table, and D and trimming were inferred from the DNA itself. For this sample the table gives tens of thousands of clones, of which 70% to 90% were detected only once. The leading ten clones occupy about 13% of the sample.

The sample was peripheral blood. The chain uses TRBV19 and TRBJ1-3; too little of a D gene remains to name it. This clonotype was obtained from a human donor in a cohort sampled during active COVID-19. The sequenced DNA is TGTGCCAGTAGTATGGTGAGATCCGAGGGCGGAAACACCATATATTTT. Translation gives CASSMVRSEGGNTIYF.